This TCR beta chain was identified during a study of cytomegalovirus exposure and HLA in healthy donors. Study-wide context: The 100 million to 120 million unique TCR beta sequences, from around 200 million T cells, were found by an earlier analysis.

CDR3 size: 14 residues. Notes on the study in general: The study flagged some 170 TCR beta chains as cytomegalovirus-associated. In a later analysis, a missense DCLRE1C variant was linked to TCR beta V- and J-gene trimming.

Turning to this clone: The target antigen is unknown.

The PCR was carried out with 60 Vbeta primers and 13 Jbeta primers. Profiled with immunoSEQ multiplex PCR; TCRdb holds only in-frame clones, not every one. In the table there are roughly 110,000 clones, roughly 73% of which are singletons. The receptor was isolated from a man in his forties in good health and CMV-seronegative. The sample consisted of PBMCs. This chain connects TRBV7-5 to TRBJ2-2; TRBD1, the D gene given by the table, was not confirmed from the DNA. TRBV7-5 is shown as a pseudogene. The CDR3 protein is CVRSQRGSTGELFF. CDR3 DNA: TGTGTCAGGAGCCAAAGGGGCAGTACCGGGGAGCTGTTTTTT.